This TCR beta chain was sequenced during a study of beta chain features in type 1 diabetes. Turning to the study itself: Sorted cells numbering roughly 100,000,000 were examined across all samples.

The CDR3 extends over 14 amino acids. Germline V gives CDR1 SGHRS, CDR2 YFSETQ. Trimming cost V 0 bases and J 10 bases, with 16 bases left between them. Naive, central memory, regulatory and stem cell-like memory cells within the CD4+ compartment were sorted using CD45RO/CCR7/CD25/CD127/CD95/CD27. Post-sort purity exceeded 95% for all sorted populations. Regarding the study as a whole: The naive, central memory and Treg TCRB repertoires of patients appeared to be more similar to one another than those of healthy donors.

On this clone itself: The antigen is not known.

Reverse transcribing all isolated RNA meant expressed TCRB transcripts were sequenced. Sequencing used immunoSEQ multiplex PCR; TCRdb keeps in-frame clones, though not all of them. This sample yields about 110,000 clones, of which 30% to 50% are seen a single time; over 0.065% belongs to the top ten. Material: stem cell memory CD4+ T cells from blood. The receptor was isolated from a woman between 18 and 29 years old in good health. V is TRBV5-1 and J is TRBJ1-1, with D possibly being TRBD1 (5 bases). The CDR3 DNA reads as TGCGCCAGCAGCTTGGCACAGGCCGAACTTGTAGCTTTCTTT. Protein sequence: CASSLAQAELVAFF.